The following is a TCR beta chain sequence with its context. Antigen: not known. CDR1 is SGHTA, CDR2 FQGTGA, per germline. V lost 2 bases, J lost 3 bases, and 7 bases stayed unmatched. The CDR3 runs 17 residues. This sample stems from a study of T cell responses to AZD1222 COVID-19 vaccine. In the study overall: Second doses were pooled across both intervals (about 4 or about 12 weeks).

Assay used: immunoSEQ multiplex PCR; TCRdb lists only in-frame clones, some missing. The sample has 200,000 to 300,000 clones; more than 85% are singletons. Study-wide results and limits: Repertoire sampling was restricted to post-peak T cell response timepoints. Donors were largely white British and mainly female; clonal diversity was possibly underestimated.

Sequencing used peripheral blood, obtained on day 0 of AZD1222 vaccination. This sequence joins TRBV7-3 and TRBJ2-2, with TRBD2 matching 9 bases. This sequence originates from an adult in good health. The CDR3 protein is CASSLSSGGTYTGELFF. The CDR3 DNA reads as TGTGCCAGCAGCTTATCCAGCGGGGGGACTTACACCGGGGAGCTGTTTTTT.